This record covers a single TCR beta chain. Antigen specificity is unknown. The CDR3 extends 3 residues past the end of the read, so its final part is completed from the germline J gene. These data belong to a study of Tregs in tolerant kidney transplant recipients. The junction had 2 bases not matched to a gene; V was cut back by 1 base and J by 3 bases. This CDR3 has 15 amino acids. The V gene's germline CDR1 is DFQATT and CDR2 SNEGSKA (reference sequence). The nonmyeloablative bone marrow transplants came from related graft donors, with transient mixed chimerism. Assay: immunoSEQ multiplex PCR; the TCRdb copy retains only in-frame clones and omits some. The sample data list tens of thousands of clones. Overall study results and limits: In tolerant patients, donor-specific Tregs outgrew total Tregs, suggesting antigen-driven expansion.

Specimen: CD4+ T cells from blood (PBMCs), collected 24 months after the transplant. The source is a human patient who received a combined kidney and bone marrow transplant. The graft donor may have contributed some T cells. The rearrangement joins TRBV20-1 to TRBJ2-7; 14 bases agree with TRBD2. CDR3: CSARVGTSGSYEQYF. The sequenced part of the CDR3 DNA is TGCAGTGCTAGAGTTGGGACTAGCGGGAGCTACGAG.